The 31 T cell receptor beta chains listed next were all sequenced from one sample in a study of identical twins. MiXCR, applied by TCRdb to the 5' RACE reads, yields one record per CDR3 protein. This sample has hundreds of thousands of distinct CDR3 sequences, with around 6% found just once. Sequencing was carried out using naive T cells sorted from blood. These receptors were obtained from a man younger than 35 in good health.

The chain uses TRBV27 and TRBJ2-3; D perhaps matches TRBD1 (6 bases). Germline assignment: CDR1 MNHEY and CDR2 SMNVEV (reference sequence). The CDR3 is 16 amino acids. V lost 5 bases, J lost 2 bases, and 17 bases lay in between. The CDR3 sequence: CASSPVGQQATDTQYF. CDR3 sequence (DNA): TGTGCCAGCAGTCCGGTGGGACAACAAGCCACAGATACGCAGTATTTT.

The CDR3 DNA reads TGCGCCAGCAGCTTGGTGATAGCGGGAGGCAATGAGCAGTTCTTC. This codes for CASSLVIAGGNEQFF. This sequence joins TRBV5-1 and TRBJ2-1; 10 bases fit TRBD2. The germline gives CDR1 SGHRS, CDR2 YFSETQ. J was trimmed by 6 bases and V by 0 bases; bases with no gene match: 3. The CDR3 is 15 residues long.

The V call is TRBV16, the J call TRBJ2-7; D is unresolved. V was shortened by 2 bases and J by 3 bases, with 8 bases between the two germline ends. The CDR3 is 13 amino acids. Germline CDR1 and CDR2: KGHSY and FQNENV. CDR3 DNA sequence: TGTGCCAGCAGCCAAGAGTCGTTCTACGAGCAGTACTTC. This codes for CASSQESFYEQYF. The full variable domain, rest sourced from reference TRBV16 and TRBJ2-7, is GEEVAQTPKHLVRGEGQKAKLYCAPIKGHSYVFWYQQVLKNEFKFLISFQNENVFDETGMPKERFSAKCLPNSPCSLEIQATKLEDSAVYFCASSQESFYEQYFGPGTRLTVT.

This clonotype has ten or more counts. Here the CDR3 reads CASSSHIRGLGTEAFF. CDR3 DNA: TGCGCCAGCAGCTCCCACATCCGGGGGCTTGGCACTGAAGCTTTCTTT. This chain connects TRBV5-1 to TRBJ1-1; D possibly corresponds to TRBD1 (6 bases). V lost 3 bases to trimming and J lost 4 bases, with 19 bases between them. The CDR3 length is 16 residues. Germline assignment: CDR1 SGHRS and CDR2 YFSETQ.

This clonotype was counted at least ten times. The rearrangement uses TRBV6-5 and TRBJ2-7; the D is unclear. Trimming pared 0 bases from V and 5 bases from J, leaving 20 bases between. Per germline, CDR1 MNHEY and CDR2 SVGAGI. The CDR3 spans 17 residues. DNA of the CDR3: TGTGCCAGCAGTTACTCCACAGTGTTCCCCTTACGGGACGAGCAGTACTTC. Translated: CASSYSTVFPLRDEQYF.

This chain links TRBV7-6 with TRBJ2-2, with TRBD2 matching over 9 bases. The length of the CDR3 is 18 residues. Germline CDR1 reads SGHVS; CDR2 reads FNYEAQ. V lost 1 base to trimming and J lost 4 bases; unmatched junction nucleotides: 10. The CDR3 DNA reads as TGTGCCAGCAGCTTAGGCCCATTAGCGGGAGTAGGCACCGGGGAGCTGTTTTTT. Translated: CASSLGPLAGVGTGELFF.

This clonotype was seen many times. The CDR3 sequence: CASSQDRALAYEQYF. The CDR3 DNA follows: TGTGCCAGCAGCCAGGACAGGGCACTGGCCTACGAGCAGTACTTC. This chain links TRBV7-2 with TRBJ2-7; 8 bases map to TRBD1. CDR3 size: 15 residues. The trim removed 5 bases at V and 2 bases at J, leaving 8 bases unmatched. CDR1 and CDR2 from the germline V gene are SGHTA and FQGNSA.

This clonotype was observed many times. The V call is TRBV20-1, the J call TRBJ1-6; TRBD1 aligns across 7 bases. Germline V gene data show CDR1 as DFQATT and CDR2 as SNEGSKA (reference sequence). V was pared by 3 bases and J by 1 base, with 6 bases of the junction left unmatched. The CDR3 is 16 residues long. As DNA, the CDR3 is TGCAGTGCTAGCATAAGGGGGCAATCCTATAATTCACCCCTCCACTTT. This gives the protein CSASIRGQSYNSPLHF.

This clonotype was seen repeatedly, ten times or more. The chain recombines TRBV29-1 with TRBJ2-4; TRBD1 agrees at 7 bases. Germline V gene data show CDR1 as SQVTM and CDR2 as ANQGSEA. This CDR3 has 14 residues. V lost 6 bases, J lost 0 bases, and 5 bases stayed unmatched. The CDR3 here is CSVGDRVAKNIQYF. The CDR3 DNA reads TGCAGCGTCGGCGACAGGGTAGCCAAAAACATTCAGTACTTC.

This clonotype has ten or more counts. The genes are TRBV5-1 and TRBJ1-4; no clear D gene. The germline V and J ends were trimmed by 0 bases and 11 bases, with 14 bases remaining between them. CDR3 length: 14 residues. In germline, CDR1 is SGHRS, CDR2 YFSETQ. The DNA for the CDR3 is TGCGCCAGCAGCTTGGCTGAAGGCCCGTCTAAACTGTTTTTT. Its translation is CASSLAEGPSKLFF.

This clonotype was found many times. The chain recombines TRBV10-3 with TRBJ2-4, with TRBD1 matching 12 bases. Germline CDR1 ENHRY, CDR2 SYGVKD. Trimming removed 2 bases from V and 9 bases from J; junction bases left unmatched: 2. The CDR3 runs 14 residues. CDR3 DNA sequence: TGTGCCATCAGTGAGCTGGGACAGGGGGCCATTCAGTACTTC. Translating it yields CAISELGQGAIQYF.

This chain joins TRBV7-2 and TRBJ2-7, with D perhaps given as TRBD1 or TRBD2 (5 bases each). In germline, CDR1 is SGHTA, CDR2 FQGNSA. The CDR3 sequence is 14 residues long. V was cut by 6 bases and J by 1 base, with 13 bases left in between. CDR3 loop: CASSGRGVSYEQYF. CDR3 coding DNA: TGTGCCAGCAGTGGAAGAGGGGTTTCCTACGAGCAGTACTTC.

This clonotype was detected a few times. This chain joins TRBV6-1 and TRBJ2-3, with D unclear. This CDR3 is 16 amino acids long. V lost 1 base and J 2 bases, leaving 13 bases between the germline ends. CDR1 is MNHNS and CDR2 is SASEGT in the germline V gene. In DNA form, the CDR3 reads TGTGCCAGCAGTGAAGGTCGGAACCGGTTCACAGATACGCAGTATTTT. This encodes CASSEGRNRFTDTQYF.

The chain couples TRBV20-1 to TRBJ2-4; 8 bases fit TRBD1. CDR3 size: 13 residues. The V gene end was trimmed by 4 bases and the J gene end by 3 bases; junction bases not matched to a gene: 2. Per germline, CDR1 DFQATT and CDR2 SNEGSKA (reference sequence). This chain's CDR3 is CSATGTGKNIQYF. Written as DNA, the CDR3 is TGCAGTGCTACTGGGACAGGCAAAAACATTCAGTACTTC.

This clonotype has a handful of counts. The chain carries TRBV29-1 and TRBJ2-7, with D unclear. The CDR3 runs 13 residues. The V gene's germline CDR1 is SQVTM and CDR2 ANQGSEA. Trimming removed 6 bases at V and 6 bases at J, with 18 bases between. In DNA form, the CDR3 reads TGCAGCGTGGTCGAGGAATTTCGGTTCGAGCAGTACGTC. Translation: CSVVEEFRFEQYV.

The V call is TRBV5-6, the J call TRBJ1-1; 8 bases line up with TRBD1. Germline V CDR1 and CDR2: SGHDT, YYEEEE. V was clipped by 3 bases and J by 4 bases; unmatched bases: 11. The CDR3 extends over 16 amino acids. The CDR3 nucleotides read TGTGCCAGCAGCTACCGTGGAACAGGGGGTATCACTGAAGCTTTCTTT. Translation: CASSYRGTGGITEAFF.

The CDR3 loop is CASSPRHQTVVDTQYF. The CDR3 region has the DNA TGTGCCAGCAGCCCACGACACCAGACGGTAGTGGATACGCAGTATTTT. The rearrangement joins TRBV7-2 to TRBJ2-3; D gene unclear. The V and J ends lost 5 bases and 6 bases respectively, with 21 bases between them. Germline loops: CDR1 SGHTA, CDR2 FQGNSA. This CDR3 spans 16 amino acids.

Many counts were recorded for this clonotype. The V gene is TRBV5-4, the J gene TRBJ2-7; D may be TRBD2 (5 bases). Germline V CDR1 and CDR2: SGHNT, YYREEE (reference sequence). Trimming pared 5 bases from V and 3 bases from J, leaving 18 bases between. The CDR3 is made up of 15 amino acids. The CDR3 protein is CASRVGGGPGYEQYF. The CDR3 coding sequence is TGTGCCAGCAGGGTCGGAGGTGGGCCGGGCTACGAGCAGTACTTC.

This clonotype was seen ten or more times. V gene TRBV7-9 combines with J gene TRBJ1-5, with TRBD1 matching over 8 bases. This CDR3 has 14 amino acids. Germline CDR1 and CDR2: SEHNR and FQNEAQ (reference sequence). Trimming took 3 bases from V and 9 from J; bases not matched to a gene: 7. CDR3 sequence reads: CASSLDRVGAPQHF. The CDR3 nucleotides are TGTGCCAGCAGCTTGGACAGGGTTGGTGCGCCCCAGCATTTT.

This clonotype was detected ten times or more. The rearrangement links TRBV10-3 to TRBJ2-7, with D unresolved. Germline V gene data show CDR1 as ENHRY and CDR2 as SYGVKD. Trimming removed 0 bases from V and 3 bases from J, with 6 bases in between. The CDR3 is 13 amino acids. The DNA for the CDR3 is TGTGCCATCAGTGAGTCTGGTAGCTACGAGCAGTACGTC. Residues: CAISESGSYEQYV.

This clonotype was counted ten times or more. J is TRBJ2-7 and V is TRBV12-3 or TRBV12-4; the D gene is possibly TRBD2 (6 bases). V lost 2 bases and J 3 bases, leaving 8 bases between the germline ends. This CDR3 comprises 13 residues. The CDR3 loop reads CASSLYGGYEQYV. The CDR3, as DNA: TGTGCCAGCAGTTTATACGGGGGCTACGAGCAGTACGTC.

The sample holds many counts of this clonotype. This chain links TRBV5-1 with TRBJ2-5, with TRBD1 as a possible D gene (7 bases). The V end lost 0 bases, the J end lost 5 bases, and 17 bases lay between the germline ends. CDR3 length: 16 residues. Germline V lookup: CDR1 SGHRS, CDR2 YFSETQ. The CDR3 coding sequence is TGCGCCAGCAGCTTGGTGACAGGGCGGGGTGTGGAGACCCAGTACTTC. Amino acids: CASSLVTGRGVETQYF.

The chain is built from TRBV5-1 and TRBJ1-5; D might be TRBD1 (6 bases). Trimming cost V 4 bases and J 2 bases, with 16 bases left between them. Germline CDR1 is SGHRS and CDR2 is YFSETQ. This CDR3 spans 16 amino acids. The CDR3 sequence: CASSPQGIVGNQPQHF. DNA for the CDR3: TGCGCCAGCAGCCCACAGGGAATAGTGGGCAATCAGCCCCAGCATTTT.

Written as DNA, the CDR3 is TGTGCCAGCAGTGATGGATTACGTAGCGCAGATACGCAGTATTTT. Protein sequence: CASSDGLRSADTQYF. The chain has TRBV25-1 and TRBJ2-3, with a tentative D call TRBD2 (5 bases). This CDR3 is 15 amino acids long. Trimming left V 3 bases short and J 4 bases short, with 14 bases between. Looked up from germline, CDR1 is MGHDK and CDR2 is SYGVNS.

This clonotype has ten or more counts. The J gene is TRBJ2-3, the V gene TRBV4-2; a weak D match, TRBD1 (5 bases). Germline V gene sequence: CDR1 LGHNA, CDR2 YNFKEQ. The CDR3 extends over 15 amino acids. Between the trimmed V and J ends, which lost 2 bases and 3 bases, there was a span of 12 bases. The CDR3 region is CASSQHPGYTDTQYF. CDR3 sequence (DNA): TGTGCCAGCAGCCAACATCCAGGGTATACAGATACGCAGTATTTT.

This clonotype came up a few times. The CDR3 DNA follows: TGTGCCAGCAGCCCCTACCCGTCTGGGCTAGCATCGAATGAGCAGTTCTTC. It is translated as CASSPYPSGLASNEQFF. This chain connects TRBV7-6 to TRBJ2-1; D is possibly TRBD2 (5 bases). In germline, CDR1 is SGHVS, CDR2 FNYEAQ. This CDR3 has 17 residues. Trimming cost V 5 bases and J 7 bases, with 24 bases left between them.

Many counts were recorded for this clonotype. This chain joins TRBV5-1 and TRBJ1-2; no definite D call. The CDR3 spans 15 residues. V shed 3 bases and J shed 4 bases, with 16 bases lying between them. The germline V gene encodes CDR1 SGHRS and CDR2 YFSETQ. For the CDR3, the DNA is TGCGCCAGCAGCTCCGAAGGGTCGGTCGGCTATGGCTACACCTTC. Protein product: CASSSEGSVGYGYTF.

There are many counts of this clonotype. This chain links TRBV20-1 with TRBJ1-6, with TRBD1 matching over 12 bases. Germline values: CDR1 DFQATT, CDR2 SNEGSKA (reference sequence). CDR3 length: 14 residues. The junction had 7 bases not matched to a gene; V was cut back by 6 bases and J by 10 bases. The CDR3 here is CSAFRDRGLSPLHF. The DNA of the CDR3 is TGCAGTGCATTCCGGGACAGGGGGCTGTCACCCCTCCACTTT.

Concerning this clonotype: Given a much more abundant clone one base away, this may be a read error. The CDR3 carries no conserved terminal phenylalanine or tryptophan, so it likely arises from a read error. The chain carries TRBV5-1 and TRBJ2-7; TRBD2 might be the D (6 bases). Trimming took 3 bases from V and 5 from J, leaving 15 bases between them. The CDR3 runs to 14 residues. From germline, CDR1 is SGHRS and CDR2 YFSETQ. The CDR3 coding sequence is TGCGCCAGCAGCTCCCGGGACTTCGGAAACGAGCAGTACCTC. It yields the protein CASSSRDFGNEQYL.

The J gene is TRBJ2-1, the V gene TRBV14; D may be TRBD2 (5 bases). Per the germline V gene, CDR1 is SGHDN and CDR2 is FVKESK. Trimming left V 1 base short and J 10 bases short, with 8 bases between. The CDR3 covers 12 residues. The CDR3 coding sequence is TGTGCCAGCAGCCAAGGTGTAGCGGAGCAGTTCTTC. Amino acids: CASSQGVAEQFF.

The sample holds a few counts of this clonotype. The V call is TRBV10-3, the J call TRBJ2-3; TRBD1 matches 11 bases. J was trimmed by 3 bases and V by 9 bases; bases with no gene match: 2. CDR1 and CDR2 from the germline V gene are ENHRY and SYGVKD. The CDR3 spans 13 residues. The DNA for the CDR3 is TGTGCCATAAGGGACAGGGGGACAGATACGCAGTATTTT. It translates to CAIRDRGTDTQYF.